This T cell receptor (beta chain) was observed in a study of siplizumab effects on memory and regulatory T cells. Study findings and constraints: A minor share of alloreactive clones matched unstimulated subsets.

This clone was counted once. As yet, its antigen is unknown. This table comes from immunoSEQ multiplex PCR, and its TCRdb copy is limited to in-frame clones, with some not included. The top ten hold 1.5% of the sample, which has roughly 82,000 clones, over 80% seen once. Trimming cost V 4 bases and J 4 bases, with 3 bases left between them. The CDR3 runs to 11 residues. The germline V gene has CDR1 SNHLY and CDR2 FYNNEI. The sample was Tregs sorted from blood. This receptor was identified in a human donor in good health. The chain uses TRBV2 and TRBJ2-3; unclear D gene. The CDR3 nucleotides are TGTGCCAGCAGTGTAGCAGATACGCAGTATTTT. Its protein is CASSVADTQYF.